This T cell receptor beta chain is drawn from a study of blood T cell repertoires in COVID-19. The repertoire was sequenced with immunoSEQ multiplex PCR; TCRdb's copy has only in-frame clones and lacks some. The repertoire has some 170,000 clones, 85% to 90% of them found once; the top ten carry around 7.5%. The CDR3 totals 14 residues. The ends lost 6 bases at V and 0 bases at J; junction bases unmatched: 2. CDR1 LNHDA and CDR2 SQIVND come from the germline V gene (reference sequence). The clonotype was recovered from a woman aged 55-75 years with acute or convalescent COVID-19. Material for sequencing was peripheral blood. The chain employs TRBV19 and TRBJ1-5, with TRBD1 identical over 7 bases. In DNA, the CDR3 is TGTGCCAGTAGGACAGGGTCTAGCAATCAGCCCCAGCATTTT. Translating gives CASRTGSSNQPQHF.